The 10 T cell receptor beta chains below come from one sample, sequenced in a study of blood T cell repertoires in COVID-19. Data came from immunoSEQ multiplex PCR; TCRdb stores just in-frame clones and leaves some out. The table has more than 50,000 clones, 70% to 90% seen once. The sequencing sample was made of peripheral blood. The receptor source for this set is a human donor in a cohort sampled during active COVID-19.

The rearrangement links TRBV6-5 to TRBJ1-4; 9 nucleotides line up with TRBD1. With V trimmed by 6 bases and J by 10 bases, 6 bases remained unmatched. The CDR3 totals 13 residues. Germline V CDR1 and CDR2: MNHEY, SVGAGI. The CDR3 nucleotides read TGTGCCAGCAGCTTGGACAGGGGTCGAAAACTGTTTTTT. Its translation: CASSLDRGRKLFF.

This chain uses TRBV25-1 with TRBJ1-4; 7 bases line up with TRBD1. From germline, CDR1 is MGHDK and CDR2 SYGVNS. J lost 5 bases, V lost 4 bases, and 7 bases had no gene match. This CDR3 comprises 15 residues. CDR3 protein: CASSAIQGLNEKLFF. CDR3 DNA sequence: TGTGCCAGCAGTGCCATACAGGGGTTGAATGAAAAACTGTTTTTT.

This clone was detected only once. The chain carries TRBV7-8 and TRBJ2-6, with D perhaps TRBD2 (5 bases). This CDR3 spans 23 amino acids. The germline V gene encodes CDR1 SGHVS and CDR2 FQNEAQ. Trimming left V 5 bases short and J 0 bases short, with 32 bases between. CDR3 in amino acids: CASSPKLGAASSRMSSGANVLTF. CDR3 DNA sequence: TGTGCCAGCAGCCCTAAACTTGGAGCGGCATCCAGCCGAATGAGCTCTGGGGCCAACGTCCTGACTTTC. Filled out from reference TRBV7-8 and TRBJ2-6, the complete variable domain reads GAGVSQSPRYKVAKRGQDVALRCDPISGHVSLFWYQQALGQGPEFLTYFQNEAQLDKSGLPSDRFFAERPEGSVSTLKIQRTQQEDSAVYLCASSPKLGAASSRMSSGANVLTFGAGSRLTVL.

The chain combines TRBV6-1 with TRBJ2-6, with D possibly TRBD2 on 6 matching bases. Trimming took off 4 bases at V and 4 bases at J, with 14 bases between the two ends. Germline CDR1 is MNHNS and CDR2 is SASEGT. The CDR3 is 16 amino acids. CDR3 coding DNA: TGTGCCAGCAGTGCCACATCGGCGGGAGGGGCCAACGTCCTGACTTTC. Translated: CASSATSAGGANVLTF.

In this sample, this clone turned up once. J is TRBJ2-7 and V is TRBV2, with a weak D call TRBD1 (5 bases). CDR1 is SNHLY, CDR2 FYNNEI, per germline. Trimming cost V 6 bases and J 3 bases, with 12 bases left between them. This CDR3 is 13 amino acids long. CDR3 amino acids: CASRFDRNYEQYF. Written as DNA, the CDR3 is TGTGCCAGCAGGTTTGACAGAAACTACGAGCAGTACTTC.

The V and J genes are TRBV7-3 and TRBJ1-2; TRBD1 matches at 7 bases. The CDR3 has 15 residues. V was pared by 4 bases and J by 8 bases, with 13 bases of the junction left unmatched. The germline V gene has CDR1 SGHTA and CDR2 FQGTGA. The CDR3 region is CASSYGTASPSGYTF. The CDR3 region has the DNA TGTGCCAGCAGCTACGGGACAGCTTCGCCAAGCGGCTACACCTTC. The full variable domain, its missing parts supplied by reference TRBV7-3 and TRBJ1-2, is GAGVSQTPSNKVTEKGKYVELRCDPISGHTALYWYRQSLGQGPEFLIYFQGTGAADDSGLPNDRFFAVRPEGSVSTLKIQRTERGDSAVYLCASSYGTASPSGYTFGSGTRLTVV.

In DNA, the CDR3 is TGTGCCAGCAGCAGGCGGACATTCTCCTCCTACGAGCAGTACTTC. It yields the protein CASSRRTFSSYEQYF. The chain is built from TRBV5-6 and TRBJ2-7, with D maybe TRBD1 (5 bases). Per the germline V gene, CDR1 is SGHDT and CDR2 is YYEEEE. Trimming took 4 bases from V and 0 from J, leaving 14 bases between them. The CDR3 sequence is 15 residues long.

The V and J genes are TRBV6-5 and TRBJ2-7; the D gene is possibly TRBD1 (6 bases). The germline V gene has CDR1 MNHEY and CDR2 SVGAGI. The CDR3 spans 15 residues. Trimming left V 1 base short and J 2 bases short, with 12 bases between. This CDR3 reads CASSYLRQAAYEQYF. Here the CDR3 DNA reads TGTGCCAGCAGTTACTTGAGACAGGCGGCCTACGAGCAGTACTTC.

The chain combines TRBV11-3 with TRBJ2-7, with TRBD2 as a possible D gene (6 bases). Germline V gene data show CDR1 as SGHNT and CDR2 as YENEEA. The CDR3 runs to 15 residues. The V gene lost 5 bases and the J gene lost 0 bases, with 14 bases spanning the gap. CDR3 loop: CASSPRDWASYEQYF. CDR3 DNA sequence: TGTGCCAGCAGCCCCCGGGACTGGGCCTCCTACGAGCAGTACTTC.

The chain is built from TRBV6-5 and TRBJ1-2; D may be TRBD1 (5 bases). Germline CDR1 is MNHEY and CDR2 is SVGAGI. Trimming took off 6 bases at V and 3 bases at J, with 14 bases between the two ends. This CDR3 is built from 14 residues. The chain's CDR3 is CASRLGGSHYGYTF. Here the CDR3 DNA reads TGTGCCAGCAGACTCGGGGGGAGTCACTATGGCTACACCTTC.